The TCR beta chain under discussion was sequenced for a study of blood T cell repertoires in COVID-19. Study summary: Collection of acute and convalescent COVID-19 samples took place in the United States, Italy and Spain. T cells, B-cell-depleted T cells, or PBMCs provided the cDNA or gDNA that served as material.

The ends lost 0 bases at V and 6 bases at J; junction bases unmatched: 10. This CDR3 spans 16 amino acids. CDR1 and CDR2 from the germline V gene are GTSNPN and SVGIG (reference sequence). Study processing details: Amplified reference gene primers provided the basis for estimating nucleated cell counts. Method: immunoSEQ multiplex PCR; TCRdb's copy keeps in-frame clones and lacks some. V, J and clone size were drawn from that table, and D and trimming were deduced from the DNA. The sample consists of roughly 250,000 clones, 85% to 90% of them appearing once. The clonotype originates from a man aged 30-40 years with acute or convalescent COVID-19. The J gene is TRBJ2-1, the V gene TRBV30; 8 nucleotides line up with TRBD1. The sample consisted of peripheral blood. This CDR3 is CAWSVRTGSGFNEQFF. The CDR3 coding sequence is TGTGCCTGGAGTGTACGGACAGGGTCTGGATTCAATGAGCAGTTCTTC.